Below, one TCR beta chain is given with its context. The antigen is undetermined. CDR3 length: 14 residues. CDR1 and CDR2 from the germline V gene are SGHDN and FVKESK. Trimming removed 5 bases from V and 0 bases from J, with 9 bases in between. This sample was taken from a study of early T cells in non-severe SARS-CoV-2 infection. Looking at the study overall: Bulk RNA isolated from unsorted whole blood underwent sequencing; chains were not paired. Study-wide findings and caveats: Using VDJdb, the matching emphasized anti-spike CD8 responses while missing private and CD4 specificities.

Researchers tagged individual cDNA molecules with unique molecular identifiers. One entry per CDR3 protein results from TCRdb running MiXCR on the 5' RACE reads. The sample holds 40,000 to 60,000 distinct CDR3 sequences, less than 4.5% seen once. The specimen was whole blood. The genes are TRBV14 and TRBJ2-3; the D is unclear. This receptor was taken from an adult who was a healthcare worker with PCR-confirmed SARS-CoV-2 infection or an uninfected control (not recorded which). CDR3 nucleotides: TGTGCCAGCAGCGTGGTAGGGAGCACAGATACGCAGTATTTT. Amino acids: CASSVVGSTDTQYF.